This T cell receptor (beta chain) was recorded in a study of T cell repertoires in ileal Crohn's disease (dated by TCRdb to about 2019). For the study in its entirety: The median duration of disease was roughly eight years, and at the time of surgery about a third of patients were active smokers. Surgery was performed for a complication in all patients, with stricturing disease in approximately 60% and penetrating disease in approximately 40%. Roughly half of the patients were given postoperative therapy, with about 18 on anti-TNF agents and 10 to 12 on thiopurines. M6 samples consisted of neoterminal ileum biopsies collected during postoperative colonoscopy. A prospective multicentre cohort supplied the roughly 57 Crohn's disease patients whose TCR repertoires were analysed. The study ran alongside a multicentre cohort designed to identify predictors of early endoscopic recurrence after ileocolonic resection. Endoscopic postoperative recurrence was defined as a Rutgeerts score above i0. A total of approximately 170 mucosal samples from approximately 57 patients were sequenced, collected from several sites on the surgical specimen as well as at postoperative endoscopy.

In the paper's terms, the time point label means: neoterminal ileum biopsy at postoperative endoscopy, about 6 months after surgery. Eligible patients were adults with ileal or ileocolonic Crohn's disease who had an indication for ileocolonic resection. Whole ileal mucosal biopsies were stored frozen at -80°C before DNA extraction. A TRizol-based method was used to extract genomic DNA from the frozen whole biopsies, and the DNA was quantified with a NanoDrop 2000 spectrophotometer. Note on this clone: This clone's antigen is unknown. No clone much larger than this one lies a single base away; base qualities are absent.

V drops 8 bases and J drops 8 bases, leaving 15 bases in between. From cysteine to phenylalanine, the CDR3 is 12 amino acids long. The only DNA kept is the CDR3, 36 bases in frame from the first base. CDR1 and CDR2, looked up from the germline V gene, are SNHLY and FYNNEI. General conclusions and limits of the study: Within the first year after surgery, the timing of postoperative endoscopy varied, and the median delay was about seven months. A significantly higher proportion of clonal expansions was observed in active smokers at surgery than in non-smokers (approximately 26% vs 17%, p=0.02). Higher percentages of high-frequency clones at the time of surgery were linked to endoscopic recurrence, and every patient with clonality above 26.8% (18/57) had recurrence. Compared with CD4 T cells, sorted CD8 T cells contained more high-frequency clones, which suggests that the mucosal expansions were mostly CD8. Mucosal CD4 and CD8 T cells were sorted and sequenced only in a subgroup of patients, whose size was not stated.

Approximately 550 nanograms of biopsy DNA per sample were submitted for commercial TCRB immunosequencing. CDR3 regions were amplified from genomic DNA by Adaptive Biotechnology using a two-step, amplification bias-controlled multiplex PCR. Primers covering every V and J gene segment were used in the first PCR, while barcodes and Illumina adapters were added in the second PCR. CDR3 libraries were sequenced on an Illumina instrument. The study's processing was this. Analysis combined the vendor-provided pipelines with custom analysis of raw data in R/Bioconductor under R version 3.3.0. Clonality, ranging from 0 to 1, was calculated as the inverse of the normalised Shannon entropy of all productive clones. The repertoire share taken up by the top 100 clones defined high-frequency clones, and only clones that passed a 95% confidence test were kept. The Simpson index measured repertoire diversity, and the Morisita-Horn index measured overlap between samples. TCRdb took this table from immuneACCESS and kept in-frame rearrangements with V and J called. Such tables lack part of the clones; where checked against another copy, unresolved V genes explain under half of the gap, and the rest is unexplained. Clonal size and the V and J genes are those of that table, whereas D and trimming came from the DNA. Across this sample there are more than 8,500 clones, with around 80% seen only once. Over 15% of the sample goes to the ten largest clones.

The receptor was isolated from an adult with Crohn's disease. The rearranged segments are TRBV2 and TRBJ1-2; the D region possibly corresponds to TRBD1 (5 bases align). Sample: ileal tissue. The bases are TGTGCCAGCGAGCAGGGCTTGTCCGGCTACACCTTC. This is translated as CASEQGLSGYTF.